These 11 T cell receptor beta chains share one sample of origin, sequenced in a study of blood T cells in healthy people across ages. A second PCR, run for about 7 to 11 cycles, used a sample-barcoded 5' primer plus a J-beta primer mix. A single record per CDR3 protein comes from TCRdb applying MiXCR to the 5' RACE reads. The sample yields around 690,000 distinct CDR3 sequences, around 54% seen once. The material sequenced was blood. Receptor source: a man aged 55-75 years in good health.

A word on this clonotype: The CDR3 end shows no conserved phenylalanine or tryptophan, and so a read error is likely. This CDR3 is CASSLAGGFTDTQYY. DNA for the CDR3: TGTGCCAGCAGCCTAGCGGGGGGATTCACAGATACGCAGTATTAT. The chain recombines TRBV9 with TRBJ2-3; 11 bases map to TRBD2. Trimming cost V 4 bases and J 2 bases; bases outside gene matches: 3. This CDR3 comprises 15 residues. From germline, CDR1 is SGDLS and CDR2 YYNGEE.

This clonotype showed up many times. The chain uses TRBV7-2 and TRBJ2-3; 8 nucleotides match TRBD2. Germline V gene lookup returns CDR1 SGHTA and CDR2 FQGNSA. The CDR3 consists of 14 residues. J lost 8 bases, V lost 3 bases, and 7 bases had no gene match. The CDR3 nucleotides are TGTGCCAGCAGCTTGGGACTAGATTTGGGTACGCAGTATTTT. The encoded protein is CASSLGLDLGTQYF.

The chain is built from TRBV29-1 and TRBJ2-5, with 8 bases matching TRBD1. The V segment lost 3 bases and the J segment 4 bases; nucleotides outside the gene matches: 7. Germline CDR1 SQVTM, CDR2 ANQGSEA. CDR3 length: 14 residues. The CDR3 nucleotides read TGCAGCGTTGACGAGGACAGGGTAGGAGAGACCCAGTACTTC. It encodes CSVDEDRVGETQYF.

As regards this clonotype: One base away lies a much larger clone, so this may be a sequencing read error. The chain has TRBV28 and TRBJ1-1; 8 positions match TRBD1. The CDR3 has 12 amino acids. Per germline, CDR1 MDHEN and CDR2 SYDVKM. CDR3 amino acids: CVSSSGQGFTFF. The CDR3 bases are TGTGTCAGCAGTTCCGGACAGGGTTTTACTTTCTTT.

To note about this clonotype: Just one base apart from a much larger clone, this may be a read error. The chain employs TRBV12-3 or TRBV12-4 and TRBJ1-6; possibly TRBD1 for D (5 bases). This CDR3 spans 15 amino acids. The germline V and J ends were trimmed by 1 base and 8 bases, with 12 bases remaining between them. The CDR3 DNA is TGTGCCAGCAGTTTAGGGAGCCAGGGACATTCACCCCTCCACTTT. The encoded protein is CASSLGSQGHSPLHF.

V is TRBV20-1 and J is TRBJ1-2, with D perhaps matching TRBD1 (6 bases). CDR1 and CDR2 (germline): DFQATT, SNEGSKA (reference sequence). V was shortened by 6 bases and J by 9 bases, with 17 bases between the two germline ends. There are 12 residues in the CDR3. The CDR3 is CSATLQGQSYTF. For the CDR3, the DNA is TGCAGTGCCACACTGCAGGGGCAGAGCTACACCTTC.

DNA for the CDR3: TGCGCCCGCATCTTGGGGGACAGGTCCTACGAGCAGTACTTC. The encoded protein is CARILGDRSYEQYF. The rearrangement links TRBV5-1 to TRBJ2-7, with 8 bases identical to TRBD1. The CDR3 consists of 14 residues. Per germline, CDR1 SGHRS and CDR2 YFSETQ. After removal of 10 bases from V and 1 base from J, the junction contained 10 bases not matched to a gene.

This clonotype was recorded a few times. The chain recombines TRBV6-6 with TRBJ1-2; TRBD1 is a possible D gene (5 bases). Germline values: CDR1 MNHNY, CDR2 SVGAGI (reference sequence). The CDR3 loop spans 13 amino acids. Trimming stripped 2 bases from V and 8 bases from J, with 12 bases between. The CDR3 loop is CASSYTQGSGYTF. In DNA form, the CDR3 reads TGTGCCAGCAGTTACACGCAGGGTAGCGGCTACACCTTC.

V is TRBV12-3 or TRBV12-4 and J is TRBJ2-3; perhaps TRBD1 as D (5 bases). CDR3 length: 15 amino acids. Trimming removed 4 bases at V and 4 bases at J, with 15 bases between. CDR3 nucleotides: TGTGCCAGCAGTTCCAGGGTTGGGGCGTCAGATACGCAGTATTTT. This encodes CASSSRVGASDTQYF.

This chain uses TRBV20-1 with TRBJ2-7, with 7 bases aligning to TRBD2. CDR1 is DFQATT, CDR2 SNEGSKA, per germline (reference sequence). This CDR3 is 15 amino acids long. V shed 1 base, J shed 0 bases, and the junction held 6 bases outside the gene matches. The CDR3 DNA is TGCAGTGCTAGAGCCTCTAGCGGCCCCTCCTACGAGCAGTACTTC. Translation: CSARASSGPSYEQYF.

This clonotype was detected a few times. The rearrangement joins TRBV10-3 to TRBJ1-4; no reliable D call. In germline, CDR1 is ENHRY, CDR2 SYGVKD. CDR3 length equals 13 residues. Between the trimmed V and J ends, which lost 5 bases and 2 bases, there was a span of 6 bases. The CDR3 sequence is CAISTDTNEKLFF. DNA for the CDR3: TGTGCCATCAGTACTGACACTAATGAAAAACTGTTTTTT.